Listed here are 11 T cell receptor beta chains from one sample, sequenced in a study of blood T cell repertoires in COVID-19. Profiled with immunoSEQ multiplex PCR; TCRdb holds only in-frame clones, not every one. The sample has roughly 100,000 clones, about nine tenths seen once. Sequencing was performed on peripheral blood. These receptor sequences come from a woman aged 45-60 years with COVID-19, enrolled during active disease.

The chain links TRBV10-2 to TRBJ2-1; the match to TRBD2 covers 9 bases. V was pared by 4 bases and J by 6 bases, with 4 bases of the junction left unmatched. CDR3 size: 14 residues. CDR1 and CDR2 (germline): WSHSY, SAAADI. This CDR3 is CASSGLAGVNEQFF. CDR3 DNA sequence: TGCGCCAGCAGTGGTTTAGCGGGGGTCAATGAGCAGTTCTTC.

This rearrangement joins TRBV6-5 to TRBJ1-2; 9 nucleotides line up with TRBD1. The CDR3 is 15 residues long. Germline V lookup: CDR1 MNHEY, CDR2 SVGAGI. V lost 6 bases to trimming and J lost 4 bases; unmatched junction nucleotides: 9. The CDR3: CASRPGQGFSYGYTF. CDR3 DNA: TGTGCCAGCAGACCGGGACAGGGCTTTTCCTATGGCTACACCTTC.

The genes are TRBV5-1 and TRBJ2-5; TRBD2 agrees at 11 bases. The CDR3 has 16 amino acids. Germline V lookup: CDR1 SGHRS, CDR2 YFSETQ. V lost 0 bases to trimming and J lost 0 bases; unmatched junction nucleotides: 1. The CDR3 region is CASSLGLAGNQETQYF. CDR3 DNA sequence: TGCGCCAGCAGCTTGGGACTAGCGGGGAACCAAGAGACCCAGTACTTC.

This chain connects TRBV2 to TRBJ2-5; 12 bases match TRBD2. CDR1 is SNHLY, CDR2 FYNNEI, per germline. This CDR3 region has 14 residues. V lost 7 bases and J lost 5; bases outside the gene matches: 5. CDR3 DNA: TGTGCCAGCACTCTAGCGGGGGGGCGGGAGACCCAGTACTTC. This translates into CASTLAGGRETQYF.

This clone was seen a single time. This chain connects TRBV19 to TRBJ2-1, with 10 bases aligning to TRBD1. From germline, CDR1 is LNHDA and CDR2 SQIVND (reference sequence). V dropped 8 bases and J dropped 2; count of bases not matched to a gene: 6. CDR3 length: 15 amino acids. The CDR3 nucleotides are TGTGCCAGTTCGCCGGGGACAGGGGCCTACAATGAGCAGTTCTTC. It translates to CASSPGTGAYNEQFF.

The chain has TRBV27 and TRBJ2-1, with 12 bases lining up with TRBD2. The CDR3 is 17 residues long. Germline trimming cut 5 bases from V and 4 bases from J; bases unmatched to any gene: 9. Germline values: CDR1 MNHEY, CDR2 SMNVEV (reference sequence). CDR3 sequence reads: CASSITTSGGHYNEQFF. The CDR3 nucleotides are TGTGCCAGCAGTATCACGACTAGCGGGGGCCATTACAATGAGCAGTTCTTC.

V is TRBV7-3 and J is TRBJ1-2; 11 nucleotides agree with TRBD1. This CDR3 region has 16 residues. The J segment lost 3 bases and the V segment lost 2 bases, leaving 5 bases of the junction unmatched. Germline CDR1 is SGHTA and CDR2 is FQGTGA. CDR3 coding DNA: TGTGCCAGCAGCTTAGGACCGGGACAGGGGGACTATGGCTACACCTTC. This encodes CASSLGPGQGDYGYTF.

The rearrangement uses TRBV11-2 and TRBJ1-3; TRBD1 matches at 7 bases. The CDR3 extends over 16 amino acids. V dropped 3 bases and J dropped 3; count of bases not matched to a gene: 8. CDR1 and CDR2 (germline): SGHAT, FQNNGV. CDR3 loop: CASSFRTGESGNTIYF. The CDR3 bases are TGTGCCAGCAGCTTCAGGACAGGAGAGAGTGGAAACACCATATATTTT.

The chain couples TRBV3-1 (or the pseudogene TRBV3-2) to TRBJ2-5; possible D gene TRBD2, 5 bases. Germline V gene sequence: CDR1 LGHDT, CDR2 YNNKEL (reference sequence). Trimming took off 2 bases at V and 2 bases at J, with 6 bases between the two ends. The CDR3 is 13 amino acids. The CDR3 protein is CASSQRGQETQYF. The CDR3 region has the DNA TGTGCCAGCAGCCAACGGGGACAAGAGACCCAGTACTTC.

The chain joins TRBV7-2 to TRBJ2-1; 9 nucleotides align to TRBD2. The V and J ends lost 6 bases and 1 base, in that order; junction bases with no gene match: 4. The CDR3 is made up of 15 amino acids. Germline CDR1 reads SGHTA; CDR2 reads FQGNSA. CDR3 DNA sequence: TGTGCCAGCAGGCGGGGGGGCTCTTCCTACAATGAGCAGTTCTTC. This encodes CASRRGGSSYNEQFF.

The chain carries TRBV12-5 and TRBJ2-3; 7 bases are shared with TRBD2. Unmatched junction bases numbered 8, after V lost 3 bases and J lost 2 bases. Germline CDR1 and CDR2: LGHNT and FRNRAP. CDR3 length: 16 residues. CDR3 in DNA: TGTGCTAGTGGTTTTGGCCAGGGAGGGGACACAGATACGCAGTATTTT. Translating it yields CASGFGQGGDTDTQYF.